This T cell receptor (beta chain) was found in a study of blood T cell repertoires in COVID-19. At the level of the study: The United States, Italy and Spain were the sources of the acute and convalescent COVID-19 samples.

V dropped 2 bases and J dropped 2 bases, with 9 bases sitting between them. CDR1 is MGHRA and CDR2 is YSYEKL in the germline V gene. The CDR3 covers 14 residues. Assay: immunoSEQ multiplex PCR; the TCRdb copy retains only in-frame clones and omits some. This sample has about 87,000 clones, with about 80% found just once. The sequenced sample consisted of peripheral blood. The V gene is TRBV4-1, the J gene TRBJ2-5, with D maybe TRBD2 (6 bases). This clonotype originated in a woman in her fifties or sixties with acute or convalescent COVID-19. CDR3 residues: CASSQTGGQETQYF. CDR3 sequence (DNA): TGCGCCAGCAGCCAAACTGGGGGGCAAGAGACCCAGTACTTC.